These 28 T cell receptor beta chains originate from one sample sequenced in a study of identical twins. TCRdb processed the 5' RACE reads anew with MiXCR; each CDR3 protein has one entry. The sample lists 130,000 to 150,000 distinct CDR3 sequences; around 3.5% were seen once. Sequencing was performed on memory T cells sorted from blood. Receptors originate from a man aged 18 to 35 in good health.

This clonotype showed up many times. V usage is TRBV25-1 and J usage is TRBJ2-5; 9 bases are a match to TRBD1. The CDR3 has 16 amino acids. The V gene end was trimmed by 4 bases and the J gene end by 1 base; junction bases not matched to a gene: 7. Germline V lookup: CDR1 MGHDK, CDR2 SYGVNS. CDR3 bases: TGTGCCAGCAGTGTACAGGGGGCTCCTTTCCAAGAGACCCAGTACTTC. It specifies CASSVQGAPFQETQYF. Full variable domain (rest looked up from reference TRBV25-1 and TRBJ2-5): EADIYQTPRYLVIGTGKKITLECSQTMGHDKMYWYQQDPGMELHLIHYSYGVNSTEKGDLSSESTVSRIRTEHFPLTLESARPSHTSQYLCASSVQGAPFQETQYFGPGTRLLVL.

This clonotype has a count of ten or more. The chain is built from TRBV6-5 and TRBJ1-4; D unclear. In germline, CDR1 is MNHEY, CDR2 SVGAGI. Trimming removed 3 bases from V and 8 bases from J, with 10 bases in between. The CDR3 length is 13 residues. The CDR3 spells CASSYWQGEKLFF. As DNA, the CDR3 is TGTGCCAGCAGTTATTGGCAAGGGGAAAAACTGTTTTTT.

This clonotype was observed a handful of times. The V gene is TRBV6-2 or TRBV6-3, the J gene TRBJ2-3; no clear D gene. The germline gives CDR1 MNHEY, CDR2 SVGEGT. V lost 2 bases, J lost 1 base, and 13 bases lay in between. The CDR3 runs to 16 residues. In DNA, the CDR3 is TGTGCCAGCAGTTACGAGAGCCAGCGTCGCACAGATACGCAGTATTTT. This encodes CASSYESQRRTDTQYF.

This clonotype was counted ten times or more. The J gene is TRBJ1-1, the V gene TRBV4-1; D is uncertain. Germline V lookup: CDR1 MGHRA, CDR2 YSYEKL. Trimming took off 3 bases at V and 1 base at J, with 15 bases between the two ends. The CDR3 contains 16 residues. CDR3 sequence reads: CASSHKPTESNTEAFF. CDR3 coding DNA: TGCGCCAGCAGCCATAAGCCTACAGAGTCGAACACTGAAGCTTTCTTT.

This clonotype has ten or more counts. The chain recombines TRBV27 with TRBJ2-1; TRBD1 might be the D (5 bases). The V and J ends lost 5 bases and 4 bases respectively, with 15 bases between them. Germline CDR1 is MNHEY and CDR2 is SMNVEV (reference sequence). The CDR3 sequence is 15 residues long. CDR3 residues: CASSPLPTEYNEQFF. CDR3 nucleotides: TGTGCCAGCAGTCCCCTTCCGACAGAATACAATGAGCAGTTCTTC.

This clonotype was seen many times. The chain couples TRBV7-2 to TRBJ2-1, with TRBD2 matching over 8 bases. The germline V gene has CDR1 SGHTA and CDR2 FQGNSA. The CDR3 is 16 residues long. J was trimmed by 6 bases and V by 1 base; bases with no gene match: 8. The CDR3 region is CASSLDLGTRINEQFF. The CDR3 DNA reads as TGTGCCAGCAGCTTAGATTTGGGGACTAGGATCAATGAGCAGTTCTTC.

The sample holds many counts of this clonotype. In DNA form, the CDR3 reads TGCAGTGCTAGTTACCCCGGGGACGGGAGGGGGTACGAGCAGTACTTC. Translation: CSASYPGDGRGYEQYF. The chain recombines TRBV20-1 with TRBJ2-7; the match to TRBD2 covers 8 bases. J was trimmed by 4 bases and V by 3 bases; bases with no gene match: 14. Looked up from germline, CDR1 is DFQATT and CDR2 is SNEGSKA (reference sequence). The CDR3 sequence is 16 residues long.

This clonotype has more than one count but fewer than ten. The chain combines TRBV5-1 with TRBJ1-6; D is perhaps TRBD1 (5 bases). With 4 bases removed from V and 9 bases from J, the gap between germline ends came to 17 bases. Germline V gene lookup returns CDR1 SGHRS and CDR2 YFSETQ. The CDR3 totals 15 residues. This CDR3 is CASSKSQAGGSPLHF. CDR3 nucleotide sequence: TGCGCCAGCAGCAAATCACAGGCCGGGGGTTCACCCCTCCACTTT.

This clonotype was seen many times. The chain uses TRBV11-2 and TRBJ2-1; 9 positions agree with TRBD2. In germline, CDR1 is SGHAT, CDR2 FQNNGV. After removal of 1 base from V and 8 bases from J, the junction contained 12 bases not matched to a gene. This CDR3 is built from 17 residues. The CDR3 loop reads CASSLGDRLAGFHEQFF. Here the CDR3 DNA reads TGTGCCAGCAGCTTAGGAGATCGTCTAGCGGGATTTCATGAGCAGTTCTTC.

This clonotype was counted at least ten times. The rearrangement joins TRBV5-1 to TRBJ2-7; D is uncertain. The CDR3 is 12 amino acids. CDR1 is SGHRS and CDR2 is YFSETQ in the germline V gene. V was pared by 0 bases and J by 4 bases, with 5 bases between. This chain's CDR3 is CASSLEPYEQYF. The CDR3 DNA is TGCGCCAGCAGCTTGGAACCTTACGAGCAGTACTTC.

This clonotype was found many times. This chain connects TRBV24-1 to TRBJ2-3; 10 nucleotides agree with TRBD1. The CDR3 contains 17 residues. V shed 4 bases, J shed 1 base, and the junction held 7 bases outside the gene matches. The V gene's germline CDR1 is KGHDR and CDR2 SFDVKD. The CDR3 DNA is TGTGCCACCAGTGACCCTACCGGGACAGGGGGCACAGATACGCAGTATTTT. Protein sequence: CATSDPTGTGGTDTQYF.

This clonotype was seen a handful of times. This chain connects TRBV3-1 to TRBJ2-3; D is possibly TRBD1 or TRBD2 (5 bases each). Germline V lookup: CDR1 LGHDT, CDR2 YNNKEL (reference sequence). V lost 0 bases to trimming and J lost 0 bases, with 10 bases between them. CDR3 length: 16 amino acids. This CDR3 is CASSQELGVSTDTQYF. The CDR3 DNA reads TGTGCCAGCAGCCAAGAATTGGGGGTGAGCACAGATACGCAGTATTTT.

This clonotype was counted many times. CDR3 in amino acids: CSHSTGNTIYF. In nucleotides, the CDR3 is TGCAGCCATTCAACGGGAAACACCATATATTTT. V is TRBV29-1 and J is TRBJ1-3; no reliable D call. CDR1 and CDR2 (germline): SQVTM, ANQGSEA. The germline V and J ends were trimmed by 8 bases and 4 bases, with 9 bases remaining between them. The CDR3 is made up of 11 amino acids. Looking up the rest from reference TRBV29-1 and TRBJ1-3 gives the full variable domain: SAVISQKPSRDICQRGTSLTIQCQVDSQVTMMFWYRQQPGQSLTLIATANQGSEATYESGFVIDKFPISRPNLTFSTLTVSNMSPEDSSIYLCSHSTGNTIYFGEGSWLTVV.

This chain joins TRBV4-2 and TRBJ2-2; D gene ambiguous. The CDR3 length is 15 residues. With 0 bases removed from V and 8 bases from J, the gap between germline ends came to 13 bases. Looked up from germline, CDR1 is LGHNA and CDR2 is YNFKEQ. This chain's CDR3 is CASSQEGPKPGELFF. In DNA form, the CDR3 reads TGTGCCAGCAGCCAAGAAGGGCCCAAACCTGGGGAGCTGTTTTTT.

This clonotype showed up many times. The chain uses TRBV3-1 and TRBJ2-5; D is possibly TRBD2 (5 bases). This CDR3 has 16 residues. The germline CDR1 and CDR2 sequences are LGHDT and YNNKEL (reference sequence). The V gene lost 0 bases and the J gene lost 5 bases, with 16 bases spanning the gap. The DNA for the CDR3 is TGTGCCAGCAGCCAAGATCGCTTCGCGGGTGATGAGACCCAGTACTTC. Protein product: CASSQDRFAGDETQYF.

Ten or more counts support this clonotype. The chain is built from TRBV7-2 and TRBJ1-2; 8 positions match TRBD1. Germline lookup yields CDR1 SGHTA and CDR2 FQGNSA. CDR3 length: 13 residues. Unmatched junction bases numbered 1, after V lost 1 base and J lost 6 bases. CDR3 in amino acids: CASSLVTGDGYTF. Here the CDR3 DNA reads TGTGCCAGCAGCTTAGTGACAGGGGATGGCTACACCTTC.

The chain couples TRBV5-6 to TRBJ2-5; maybe TRBD2 (5 bases). Between the trimmed V and J ends, which lost 7 bases and 5 bases, there was a span of 12 bases. The CDR3 runs 12 residues. Germline values: CDR1 SGHDT, CDR2 YYEEEE. The CDR3 sequence: CASARGWETQYF. Here the CDR3 DNA reads TGTGCCAGCGCTCGGGGATGGGAGACCCAGTACTTC. Full variable domain (remainder filled in from reference TRBV5-6 and TRBJ2-5): DAGVTQSPTHLIKTRGQQVTLRCSPKSGHDTVSWYQQALGQGPQFIFQYYEEEERQRGNFPDRFSGHQFPNYSSELNVNALLLGDSALYLCASARGWETQYFGPGTRLLVL.

This clonotype was seen at least ten times. V usage is TRBV27 and J usage is TRBJ2-7, with D perhaps matching TRBD1 (6 bases). Germline V gene data show CDR1 as MNHEY and CDR2 as SMNVEV (reference sequence). Trimming took 6 bases from V and 5 from J, leaving 17 bases between them. The CDR3 loop spans 14 amino acids. In DNA form, the CDR3 reads TGTGCCAGCAGGCAGTTTGGGGGCGGAAACGAGCAGTACTTC. Translated, it gives CASRQFGGGNEQYF.

This clonotype occurred many times. The genes are TRBV7-2 and TRBJ2-2; unclear D gene. The V gene's germline CDR1 is SGHTA and CDR2 FQGNSA. Between the trimmed V and J ends, which lost 1 base and 1 base, there was a span of 7 bases. This CDR3 contains 15 residues. CDR3 bases: TGTGCCAGCAGCTTAGGCACGGGGAACACCGGGGAGCTGTTTTTT. This sequence encodes CASSLGTGNTGELFF.

This clonotype has a count of ten or more. V usage is TRBV12-3 or TRBV12-4 and J usage is TRBJ2-3; no clear D. V lost 6 bases and J lost 6, with 10 bases in between. CDR3 size: 12 residues. The CDR3 bases are TGTGCCAGCAGGAGGAGTGGGGATACGCAGTATTTT. Its protein is CASRRSGDTQYF.

This clonotype was seen ten or more times. The rearrangement uses TRBV5-1 and TRBJ2-1; D gene ambiguous. This CDR3 spans 14 amino acids. Between the trimmed V and J ends, which lost 7 bases and 5 bases, there was a span of 16 bases. Germline V CDR1 and CDR2: SGHRS, YFSETQ. This chain's CDR3 is CASRPVAINNEQFF. The CDR3 DNA sequence: TGCGCCAGCCGGCCCGTGGCGATAAACAATGAGCAGTTCTTC.

This clonotype was found a few times. This chain uses TRBV20-1 with TRBJ1-1; D is ambiguous. CDR1 and CDR2 (germline): DFQATT, SNEGSKA (reference sequence). CDR3 length equals 11 residues. V lost 5 bases to trimming and J lost 0 bases, with 4 bases between them. This CDR3 is CSAEMNTEAFF. CDR3 nucleotides: TGCAGTGCTGAGATGAACACTGAAGCTTTCTTT.

The table lists this clonotype with many counts. J is TRBJ2-7 and V is TRBV20-1, with a tentative D call TRBD2 (6 bases). The V gene's germline CDR1 is DFQATT and CDR2 SNEGSKA (reference sequence). The V gene lost 5 bases and the J gene lost 1 base, with 21 bases spanning the gap. The length of the CDR3 is 16 residues. In nucleotides, the CDR3 is TGCAGTGCTCCCGGGACTCAGGCGGGGCGATCCTACGAGCAGTACTTC. It codes for CSAPGTQAGRSYEQYF.

V is TRBV2 and J is TRBJ2-3, with D possibly matching TRBD2 (7 bases). The ends were cut back, 9 bases at V and 1 base at J, with 14 bases in the middle. The CDR3 contains 14 residues. Germline values: CDR1 SNHLY, CDR2 FYNNEI. CDR3 sequence: CARGGAGGTDTQYF. The CDR3 DNA is TGTGCCAGGGGGGGGGCAGGAGGCACAGATACGCAGTATTTT.

Ten or more counts support this clonotype. The genes are TRBV27 and TRBJ1-1, with D perhaps TRBD1 (6 bases). CDR3 length equals 13 residues. Germline V gene data show CDR1 as MNHEY and CDR2 as SMNVEV (reference sequence). The ends were cut back, 8 bases at V and 9 bases at J, with 19 bases in the middle. This CDR3 reads CASSDSRAVQAFF. CDR3 coding DNA: TGTGCCAGCTCGGACAGCCGAGCAGTACAAGCTTTCTTT.

This clonotype was observed many times. This chain uses TRBV7-8 with TRBJ1-5, with 8 positions matching TRBD1. CDR3 length: 18 residues. Germline values: CDR1 SGHVS, CDR2 FQNEAQ. V trimming: 5 bases; J trimming: 5 bases; junction bases outside the gene matches: 17. Written as DNA, the CDR3 is TGTGCCAGCAGCCCGAACCGACAGGGACAGGCGGATTATCAGCCCCAGCATTTT. Translating it yields CASSPNRQGQADYQPQHF. Together with reference TRBV7-8 and TRBJ1-5, the CDR3 gives the full variable domain: GAGVSQSPRYKVAKRGQDVALRCDPISGHVSLFWYQQALGQGPEFLTYFQNEAQLDKSGLPSDRFFAERPEGSVSTLKIQRTQQEDSAVYLCASSPNRQGQADYQPQHFGDGTRLSIL.

This clonotype was picked up many times. Because the CDR3's place on the DNA is in doubt, the DNA is left out and the CDR3 is given as listed by TCRdb. The chain employs TRBV7-5 and TRBJ2-7; the D segment call TRBD1 is taken from the table without a DNA check. TRBV7-5 is recorded as a pseudogene. Both ends counted, the CDR3 spans 17 residues. CDR3: CISVPEAQGQGVYEQYF.

This clonotype was counted ten times or more. The chain links TRBV5-4 to TRBJ1-1, with D hard to call. The germline CDR1 and CDR2 sequences are SGHNT and YYREEE (reference sequence). Trimming took off 3 bases at V and 3 bases at J, with 12 bases between the two ends. The CDR3 sequence is 14 residues long. The CDR3 coding sequence is TGTGCCAGCAGCTCAGCCATCGGGGACACTGAAGCTTTCTTT. Translation: CASSSAIGDTEAFF.